These 22 T cell receptor beta chains came from one sample sequenced in a study of T cell clones after liver transplantation. Clones were sequenced by immunoSEQ multiplex PCR, and TCRdb holds only the in-frame ones, with some missing. The data contain about 120,000 clones, 75% to 95% of them singletons. Source: CD4+ T cells from blood, taken 12 months after liver transplant. These receptor sequences come from a human patient who received a liver transplant. The T cells may partly be graft donor cells.

The chain couples TRBV11-2 to TRBJ2-7; maybe TRBD2 (6 bases). V lost 1 base, J lost 4 bases, and 14 bases lay in between. The germline gives CDR1 SGHAT, CDR2 FQNNGV. This CDR3 is 15 amino acids long. The DNA of the CDR3 is TGTGCCAGCAGCTTAGCCCTAGCGTTTCCTTACGAGCAGTACTTC. It translates to CASSLALAFPYEQYF.

The table lists this clone with a few counts. The gene calls are TRBV27 and TRBJ2-7; D is uncertain. Trimming took off 2 bases at V and 0 bases at J, with 11 bases between the two ends. The CDR3 runs 15 residues. Germline V gene lookup returns CDR1 MNHEY and CDR2 SMNVEV (reference sequence). DNA of the CDR3: TGTGCCAGCAGTTTAGGAGCTTTCCGCTCCTACGAGCAGTACTTC. This sequence encodes CASSLGAFRSYEQYF.

The chain combines TRBV5-1 with TRBJ1-1; D is uncertain. V lost 0 bases, J lost 5 bases, and 17 bases lay in between. This CDR3 has 16 residues. Per the germline V gene, CDR1 is SGHRS and CDR2 is YFSETQ. The chain's CDR3 is CASSLDSAPQGTEAFF. The CDR3 region has the DNA TGCGCCAGCAGCTTGGATAGTGCACCTCAAGGAACTGAAGCTTTCTTT.

The V call is TRBV29-1, the J call TRBJ2-7; D possibly corresponds to TRBD2 (5 bases). The CDR3 is made up of 14 amino acids. Trimming removed 7 bases from V and 0 bases from J, with 16 bases in between. Germline V CDR1 and CDR2: SQVTM, ANQGSEA. The DNA of the CDR3 is TGCAGCGCTGGTGGGAGCCGTAGCTCCTACGAGCAGTACTTC. Its protein product is CSAGGSRSSYEQYF.

CDR3 in amino acids: CASSTALRDTGELFF. CDR3 bases: TGTGCCAGCAGTACAGCTCTCAGGGACACCGGGGAGCTGTTTTTT. The gene calls are TRBV9 and TRBJ2-2, with D perhaps matching TRBD1 (5 bases). This CDR3 is 15 amino acids long. CDR1 and CDR2 (germline): SGDLS, YYNGEE. Trimming stripped 5 bases from V and 3 bases from J, with 14 bases between.

The gene calls are TRBV10-3 and TRBJ2-5; D gene ambiguous. V gave up 7 bases and J gave up 2 bases, with 11 bases separating them. CDR3 length: 13 amino acids. The germline V gene has CDR1 ENHRY and CDR2 SYGVKD. In nucleotides, the CDR3 is TGTGCCATCACCGGAGCGCTTCAAGAGACCCAGTACTTC. It codes for CAITGALQETQYF.

The chain is built from TRBV5-1 and TRBJ1-3, with D hard to call. The germline V gene has CDR1 SGHRS and CDR2 YFSETQ. The V end lost 2 bases, the J end lost 0 bases, and 12 bases lay between the germline ends. CDR3 length: 16 amino acids. The CDR3 region has the DNA TGCGCCAGCAGCTTACTTACACCGAGCTCTGGAAACACCATATATTTT. Its translation: CASSLLTPSSGNTIYF.

This chain links TRBV5-1 with TRBJ2-1; 10 bases align to TRBD1. The CDR3 is 16 residues long. CDR1 is SGHRS, CDR2 YFSETQ, per germline. Losses at the gene ends were 1 base for V and 2 bases for J; bases not matched to a gene: 3. The CDR3 sequence is CASSLSGQGAYNEQFF. The DNA of the CDR3 is TGCGCCAGCAGCTTGTCCGGACAGGGGGCCTACAATGAGCAGTTCTTC.

The chain uses TRBV5-1 and TRBJ1-1; possible D gene TRBD1, 6 bases. This CDR3 region has 14 residues. Between the trimmed V and J ends, which lost 3 bases and 1 base, there was a span of 10 bases. In germline, CDR1 is SGHRS, CDR2 YFSETQ. For the CDR3, the DNA is TGCGCCAGCAGCTGGGACATTTCGAACACTGAAGCTTTCTTT. Translation gives CASSWDISNTEAFF.

In DNA form, the CDR3 reads TGTGCCAGCAGCGTCAGCGGATCCTTCTACGAGCAGTACTTC. Translated: CASSVSGSFYEQYF. This sequence joins TRBV5-4 and TRBJ2-7; TRBD2 is a possible D gene (5 bases). The germline V gene has CDR1 SGHNT and CDR2 YYREEE (reference sequence). With 4 bases removed from V and 3 bases from J, the gap between germline ends came to 14 bases. CDR3 length equals 14 residues.

The rearrangement joins TRBV5-6 to TRBJ2-1; no clear D gene. CDR1 SGHDT and CDR2 YYEEEE come from the germline V gene. Trimming removed 3 bases from V and 0 bases from J, with 10 bases in between. This CDR3 has 15 amino acids. CDR3 DNA: TGTGCCAGCAGCTCAATGAAAAACTCCTACAATGAGCAGTTCTTC. It specifies CASSSMKNSYNEQFF.

The chain is built from TRBV19 and TRBJ2-1; 11 nucleotides match TRBD2. CDR3 length: 14 residues. Germline CDR1 reads LNHDA; CDR2 reads SQIVND (reference sequence). With 7 bases clipped from V and 12 bases from J, the junction kept 11 bases outside the gene matches. The CDR3 sequence is CASTPGLAAYRQFF. In nucleotides, the CDR3 is TGTGCCAGTACCCCGGGACTAGCGGCCTATAGGCAGTTCTTC. Variable domain in full (rest from reference TRBV19 and TRBJ2-1): DGGITQSPKYLFRKEGQNVTLSCEQNLNHDAMYWYRQDPGQGLRLIYYSQIVNDFQKGDIAEGYSVSREKKESFPLTVTSAQKNPTAFYLCASTPGLAAYRQFFGPGTRLTVL.

CDR3 in amino acids: CASSLEGPFAKNIQYF. CDR3 sequence (DNA): TGTGCCAGCAGCTTAGAAGGCCCGTTTGCCAAAAACATTCAGTACTTC. This rearrangement joins TRBV7-9 to TRBJ2-4; no reliable D call. CDR3 size: 16 residues. Germline-derived CDR1 and CDR2 are SEHNR and FQNEAQ (reference sequence). The V end was cut by 1 base, the J end by 1 base, with 11 bases between.

This chain uses TRBV10-3 with TRBJ1-5, with D unclear. Germline CDR1 reads ENHRY; CDR2 reads SYGVKD. V was pared by 0 bases and J by 2 bases, with 8 bases between. The CDR3 spans 15 residues. The CDR3 region is CAISESIPRNQPQHF. The CDR3 DNA follows: TGTGCCATCAGTGAGTCCATTCCCCGCAATCAGCCCCAGCATTTT.

In its sample, this clone ranks as medium-sized. This sample includes further DNA sequences coding for the same CDR3. The J gene is TRBJ1-5, the V gene TRBV18; D ambiguous. Germline assignment: CDR1 KGHSH and CDR2 LQKENI. V was pared by 3 bases and J by 1 base, with 10 bases between. The CDR3 is 15 residues long. DNA of the CDR3: TGTGCCAGCTCACCCCCGGGTGCAAGCAATCAGCCCCAGCATTTT. This translates into CASSPPGASNQPQHF.

V gene TRBV28 combines with J gene TRBJ2-1; 12 bases match TRBD2. This CDR3 has 16 residues. Germline lookup yields CDR1 MDHEN and CDR2 SYDVKM. V shed 5 bases, J shed 3 bases, and the junction held 5 bases outside the gene matches. The CDR3 region is CASSQTSGRNYNEQFF. The DNA of the CDR3 is TGTGCCAGCAGTCAGACTAGCGGGAGAAACTACAATGAGCAGTTCTTC.

The V gene is TRBV2, the J gene TRBJ2-2; D is unclear. CDR3 length equals 13 residues. Trimming pared 11 bases from V and 6 bases from J, leaving 16 bases between. Germline loops: CDR1 SNHLY, CDR2 FYNNEI. The CDR3 nucleotides read TGTGCCTCCGGGTCGGTTTACCCCGGGGAGCTGTTTTTT. The encoded protein is CASGSVYPGELFF.

V and J are TRBV7-2 and TRBJ2-3; perhaps TRBD2 as D (7 bases). Trimming removed 4 bases at V and 2 bases at J, with 13 bases between. Germline assignment: CDR1 SGHTA and CDR2 FQGNSA. This CDR3 contains 15 residues. The CDR3 spells CASSSGRGVTDTQYF. In nucleotides, the CDR3 is TGTGCCAGCAGCTCAGGGAGGGGGGTCACAGATACGCAGTATTTT.

The chain joins TRBV10-3 to TRBJ2-7, with a possible D match to TRBD2 (5 bases). The CDR3 is 15 residues long. Germline assignment: CDR1 ENHRY and CDR2 SYGVKD. Trimming removed 7 bases at V and 0 bases at J, with 16 bases between. The CDR3 nucleotides read TGTGCCATCAACCAGGACTTAACGAGCTCCTACGAGCAGTACTTC. Translation: CAINQDLTSSYEQYF.

The chain carries TRBV11-3 and TRBJ2-3; D is perhaps TRBD1 (6 bases). V lost 0 bases, J lost 6 bases, and 13 bases lay in between. The CDR3 is 15 residues long. Germline loops: CDR1 SGHNT, CDR2 YENEEA. CDR3 nucleotide sequence: TGTGCCAGCAGCTTAGAGGGGCATACAGGGGATACGCAGTATTTT. It yields the protein CASSLEGHTGDTQYF.

The rearrangement uses TRBV2 and TRBJ2-1; no clear D. This CDR3 has 13 residues. The germline V gene has CDR1 SNHLY and CDR2 FYNNEI. The V end lost 5 bases, the J end lost 8 bases, and 13 bases lay between the germline ends. Written as DNA, the CDR3 is TGTGCCAGCAGTCAGCAAACACGCCATGAGCAGTTCTTC. It translates to CASSQQTRHEQFF.

The chain has TRBV6-5 and TRBJ2-7; 8 bases agree with TRBD2. V lost 5 bases and J lost 0; bases outside the gene matches: 3. Germline values: CDR1 MNHEY, CDR2 SVGAGI. This CDR3 region has 14 residues. CDR3 coding DNA: TGTGCCAGCAGTCGCAGCGGGGGCTCCTACGAGCAGTACTTC. Translated, it gives CASSRSGGSYEQYF.